This T cell receptor beta chain was sequenced during a study of blood T cell repertoires in COVID-19. Generated by immunoSEQ multiplex PCR, the TCRdb table keeps only in-frame clones and is missing some. This repertoire shows 300,000 or so clones, more than 75% found once; its top ten account for approximately 1%. The CDR3 totals 14 residues. The V gene's germline CDR1 is GTSNPN and CDR2 SVGIG (reference sequence). V was pared by 0 bases and J by 8 bases, with 4 bases of the junction left unmatched. This TCR derives from a woman in her thirties who had recovered from COVID-19. The specimen was PBMCs or T cells enriched from blood (not recorded which). The chain uses TRBV30 and TRBJ2-3; the match to TRBD2 covers 11 bases. CDR3 loop: CAWSVVAGGSTQYF. In nucleotides, the CDR3 is TGTGCCTGGAGTGTGGTAGCGGGGGGGTCTACGCAGTATTTT.